This T cell receptor beta chain was recorded in a study of T-cell memory formation after mild COVID-19. Of note for this clonotype: Its antigen remains unidentified.

Sample barcodes and UMIs were carried by the TCR alpha and TCR beta cDNA libraries that 5'RACE generated with constant-segment primers. TCRdb passed the 5' RACE reads through MiXCR, listing each CDR3 protein once. The profile covers some 69,000 distinct CDR3 sequences, with 16% appearing a single time and about 33% taken by the ten largest. Overall study findings and caveats: Shrinking CD4+ clones resided mostly in CM and EM, and CD8+ ones in EMRA.

The receptor's source is an adult woman who had mild COVID-19 (a few samples of this study predate the infection). Cell type and time point are not known. Sequencing was carried out using PBMCs or a T cell subset sorted from them (not recorded which).

CDR3 in amino acids: CASSSDRTSGSSGANVLTF. The CDR3 DNA follows: TGTGCCAGCAGTTCAGACCGGACTAGCGGGTCTTCTGGGGCCAACGTCCTGACTTTC. V gene TRBV12-3 or TRBV12-4 combines with J gene TRBJ2-6, with TRBD2 matching 11 bases. This CDR3 has 19 amino acids. The junction had 9 bases not matched to a gene; V was cut back by 4 bases and J by 1 base.